This T cell receptor (beta chain) is from a study of technical replicates of blood from a handful of donors. The repertoire was sequenced with immunoSEQ multiplex PCR; TCRdb's copy has only in-frame clones and lacks some. The repertoire holds around 68,000 clones, with 91% as singletons. The J segment lost 5 bases and the V segment lost 3 bases, leaving 13 bases of the junction unmatched. Germline V lookup: CDR1 SGHRS, CDR2 YFSETQ. This CDR3 comprises 17 residues. The sequencing sample was made of T cells isolated from PBMCs. The receptor comes from a human donor in good health. Some clones in this sample may be carry-over from other donors' samples. This rearrangement joins TRBV5-1 to TRBJ2-5; 10 nucleotides agree with TRBD2. The CDR3 sequence: CASSWGPAGGQRETQYF. The CDR3 DNA is TGCGCCAGCAGCTGGGGGCCAGCGGGAGGGCAGCGGGAGACCCAGTACTTC. The variable domain in full, with the rest retrieved from reference TRBV5-1 and TRBJ2-5, is KAGVTQTPRYLIKTRGQQVTLSCSPISGHRSVSWYQQTPGQGLQFLFEYFSETQRNKGNFPGRFSGRQFSNSRSEMNVSTLELGDSALYLCASSWGPAGGQRETQYFGPGTRLLVL.